These 32 T cell receptor beta chains came from one sample sequenced in a study of Ad26.COV2.S vaccination and SARS-CoV-2 variants. Data came from immunoSEQ multiplex PCR; TCRdb stores just in-frame clones and leaves some out. The table records roughly 450,000 clones, 80% to 95% of them present only once. The treatment denotes: 19 received Ad26.COV2.S at low or high dose, single or two shots; several received placebo; per-sample allocation not given. The investigators took samples on day 63 after the first vaccine or placebo injection. Sequences were derived from peripheral blood, sampled in a trial of Ad26.COV2.S vaccine versus placebo. The receptor set was obtained from a person between 18 and 60 years old who received the Ad26.COV2.S COVID-19 vaccine or a placebo.

The rearrangement joins TRBV6-5 to TRBJ1-6; possibly TRBD1 for D (5 bases). This CDR3 comprises 14 residues. Germline V lookup: CDR1 MNHEY, CDR2 SVGAGI. V lost 6 bases and J 6 bases, leaving 12 bases between the germline ends. CDR3 region: CASRHGTSNSPLHF. DNA of the CDR3: TGTGCCAGCAGACATGGGACCTCTAATTCACCCCTCCACTTT.

This clone was picked up one time. V gene TRBV28 combines with J gene TRBJ1-5, with 9 bases matching TRBD1. Germline loops: CDR1 MDHEN, CDR2 SYDVKM. J was trimmed by 4 bases and V by 4 bases; bases with no gene match: 2. The CDR3 has 14 residues. The CDR3 bases are TGTGCCAGCAGTTCAGGGACAGGGAATCAGCCCCAGCATTTT. The encoded protein is CASSSGTGNQPQHF.

This clone was seen a single time. The rearrangement joins TRBV1 to TRBJ2-2; TRBD1, the D gene given by the table, was not confirmed from the DNA. TRBV1 is marked as a pseudogene. There are 16 residues in the CDR3. CDR3 residues: CTSSPLGTEDTGELFF. As DNA, the CDR3 is TGCACCAGCAGCCCCCTTGGGACAGAAGACACCGGGGAGCTGTTTTTT.

This clone was observed a handful of times. The rearrangement joins TRBV7-9 to TRBJ2-1, with TRBD2 identical over 10 bases. CDR1 and CDR2 (germline): SEHNR, FQNEAQ (reference sequence). The junction had 12 bases not matched to a gene; V was cut back by 5 bases and J by 8 bases. This CDR3 spans 16 amino acids. CDR3 coding DNA: TGTGCCAGCAGCCCAATACTCGGACTAGCGGTCCATGAGCAGTTCTTC. Its protein product is CASSPILGLAVHEQFF.

The chain has TRBV7-9 and TRBJ2-7; 13 bases align to TRBD2. The length of the CDR3 is 16 residues. Trimming at V came to 3 bases and at J to 6 bases, leaving 8 bases not matched to a gene. Germline CDR1 SEHNR, CDR2 FQNEAQ (reference sequence). The DNA of the CDR3 is TGTGCCAGCAGCTTCAGCGGACTAGCGGGAGTGGGCGAGCAGTACTTC. Its translation is CASSFSGLAGVGEQYF.

The chain recombines TRBV5-1 with TRBJ2-6; 7 bases are shared with TRBD1. V gave up 1 base and J gave up 0 bases; unmatched junction bases: 7. CDR1 is SGHRS and CDR2 is YFSETQ in the germline V gene. The CDR3 is made up of 18 amino acids. The DNA for the CDR3 is TGCGCCAGCAGCTTGTGGACAGGTCTGGGCTCTGGGGCCAACGTCCTGACTTTC. It specifies CASSLWTGLGSGANVLTF.

The chain uses TRBV28 and TRBJ1-6; unclear D gene. In germline, CDR1 is MDHEN, CDR2 SYDVKM. Trimming removed 3 bases at V and 13 bases at J, with 10 bases between. CDR3 size: 12 residues. This CDR3 is CASSLGFGPLHF. In DNA, the CDR3 is TGTGCCAGCAGTTTGGGATTTGGGCCCCTCCACTTT.

The chain is built from TRBV15 and TRBJ2-7, with D possibly TRBD2 on 7 matching bases. The CDR3 spans 13 residues. Trimming took 1 base from V and 6 from J, leaving 10 bases between them. Germline V gene sequence: CDR1 LNHNV, CDR2 YYDKDF (reference sequence). CDR3 region: CATSRGAGAEQYF. The CDR3 DNA sequence: TGTGCCACCAGCAGAGGGGCGGGGGCCGAGCAGTACTTC.

The chain is built from TRBV30 and TRBJ1-1; D remains unclear. This CDR3 comprises 14 residues. Germline values: CDR1 GTSNPN, CDR2 SVGIG (reference sequence). The V end was cut by 4 bases, the J end by 1 base, with 13 bases between. Here the CDR3 reads CAWTPGPANTEAFF. The DNA for the CDR3 is TGTGCCTGGACCCCAGGACCTGCGAACACTGAAGCTTTCTTT.

The chain recombines TRBV12-5 with TRBJ2-3; D might be TRBD1 (5 bases). Trimming removed 1 base at V and 1 base at J, with 6 bases between. Germline loops: CDR1 LGHNT, CDR2 FRNRAP. The CDR3 has 14 residues. CDR3 coding DNA: TGTGCTAGTGGTTTGGAGACAGGCACAGATACGCAGTATTTT. It yields the protein CASGLETGTDTQYF.

The chain links TRBV6-2 or TRBV6-3 to TRBJ2-7, with unresolved D. The germline V gene has CDR1 MNHEY and CDR2 SVGEGT. V was cut by 2 bases and J by 1 base, with 9 bases left in between. The CDR3 consists of 14 residues. The chain's CDR3 is CASSYGWQSYEQYF. In DNA form, the CDR3 reads TGTGCCAGCAGTTACGGATGGCAGTCCTACGAGCAGTACTTC.

V is TRBV2 and J is TRBJ1-5; 7 bases line up with TRBD1. Germline V gene lookup returns CDR1 SNHLY and CDR2 FYNNEI. V was clipped by 10 bases and J by 1 base; unmatched bases: 10. The CDR3 is 15 residues long. The CDR3 reads CATRGWAQSNQPQHF. The CDR3 DNA reads as TGTGCCACCAGGGGGTGGGCACAAAGCAATCAGCCCCAGCATTTT.

Details on this clone: One end of the junction is discordant with germline, which a read error may explain. The CDR3 loop reads CAISEFDGHIIF. The CDR3 nucleotides read TGTGCCATCAGTGAGTTTGACGGCCATATAATCTTC. The V gene is TRBV10-3, the J gene TRBJ1-2; D unresolved. Per the germline V gene, CDR1 is ENHRY and CDR2 is SYGVKD. This CDR3 comprises 12 residues.

For this clone: This same CDR3 is encoded by further DNA sequences in the sample. CDR3 sequence reads: CASSLNAAYEQYF. CDR3 sequence (DNA): TGTGCCAGCAGTTTAAACGCCGCCTACGAGCAGTACTTC. The V gene is TRBV27, the J gene TRBJ2-7; D unclear. This CDR3 is built from 13 residues. CDR1 and CDR2 (germline): MNHEY, SMNVEV (reference sequence). Trimming left V 2 bases short and J 2 bases short, with 7 bases between.

The rearrangement links TRBV6-4 to TRBJ2-3; D ambiguous. V gave up 6 bases and J gave up 2 bases, with 15 bases separating them. Germline CDR1 MRHNA, CDR2 SNTAGT. The length of the CDR3 is 15 residues. CDR3 protein: CASSPVYGATDTQYF. The CDR3 coding sequence is TGTGCCAGCAGCCCCGTTTACGGCGCCACAGATACGCAGTATTTT.

The J gene is TRBJ2-2, the V gene TRBV5-1, with D uncertain. The CDR3 extends over 13 amino acids. The V end was cut by 7 bases, the J end by 4 bases, with 11 bases between. Germline lookup yields CDR1 SGHRS and CDR2 YFSETQ. The CDR3 spells CASLMTGTGELFF. In DNA form, the CDR3 reads TGCGCCAGCCTAATGACCGGCACCGGGGAGCTGTTTTTT.

The J gene is TRBJ1-1, the V gene TRBV19; 7 bases are a match to TRBD1. The germline gives CDR1 LNHDA, CDR2 SQIVND (reference sequence). The CDR3 is 13 residues long. The V gene end was trimmed by 7 bases and the J gene end by 3 bases; junction bases not matched to a gene: 5. CDR3 region: CASTETGYTEAFF. Here the CDR3 DNA reads TGTGCCAGTACCGAGACAGGGTACACTGAAGCTTTCTTT. The full variable domain, completed using reference TRBV19 and TRBJ1-1, is DGGITQSPKYLFRKEGQNVTLSCEQNLNHDAMYWYRQDPGQGLRLIYYSQIVNDFQKGDIAEGYSVSREKKESFPLTVTSAQKNPTAFYLCASTETGYTEAFFGQGTRLTVV.

A word on this clone: The junction shows a germline mismatch at one end, possibly a read error. This chain links TRBV25-1 with TRBJ2-1, with a tentative D call TRBD2 (5 bases). Germline lookup yields CDR1 MGHDK and CDR2 SYGVNS. The length of the CDR3 is 14 residues. CDR3: CASREFGLNNEQFF. The CDR3 DNA is TGTGCCAGCAGGGAATTCGGACTCAACAATGAGCAGTTCTTC.

This sequence joins TRBV5-1 and TRBJ1-1; 9 positions agree with TRBD1. The germline V gene has CDR1 SGHRS and CDR2 YFSETQ. The CDR3 has 15 amino acids. V dropped 4 bases and J dropped 3; count of bases not matched to a gene: 7. The CDR3 coding sequence is TGCGCCAGCAGCCCCCGGACAGGGGCAGACACTGAAGCTTTCTTT. The encoded protein is CASSPRTGADTEAFF.

The V call is TRBV5-4, the J call TRBJ2-5; TRBD1 agrees at 7 bases. Germline trimming cut 5 bases from V and 3 bases from J; bases unmatched to any gene: 7. Germline CDR1 SGHNT, CDR2 YYREEE (reference sequence). This CDR3 contains 14 residues. The CDR3 spells CASRRDRGEETQYF. The CDR3 coding sequence is TGTGCCAGCAGGAGGGACAGAGGGGAAGAGACCCAGTACTTC. The variable domain in full, completed from reference TRBV5-4 and TRBJ2-5, reads ETGVTQSPTHLIKTRGQQVTLRCSSQSGHNTVSWYQQALGQGPQFIFQYYREEENGRGNFPPRFSGLQFPNYSSELNVNALELDDSALYLCASRRDRGEETQYFGPGTRLLVL.

This clone was counted a single time. A clone one base away is much larger, so this may be a read error. Other nucleotide sequences in the sample specify the same CDR3. The V gene is TRBV11-2, the J gene TRBJ2-3; no clear D. Per the germline V gene, CDR1 is SGHAT and CDR2 is FQNNGV. With 1 base removed from V and 3 bases from J, the gap between germline ends came to 2 bases. This CDR3 is 12 amino acids long. The CDR3 nucleotides are TGTGCCAGCAGCTTAGTTACAGATACGCAGTATTTT. This sequence encodes CASSLVTDTQYF.

The rearrangement links TRBV10-3 to TRBJ2-1, with 13 nucleotides matching TRBD2. CDR3 length equals 13 residues. The V gene end was trimmed by 10 bases and the J gene end by 7 bases; junction bases not matched to a gene: 4. CDR1 is ENHRY, CDR2 SYGVKD, per germline. CDR3 residues: CATVTSGRNEQFF. CDR3 DNA: TGTGCCACCGTGACTAGCGGGAGGAATGAGCAGTTCTTC.

The chain has TRBV3-1 (or the pseudogene TRBV3-2) and TRBJ2-7, with D uncertain. The CDR3 length is 15 residues. Per germline, CDR1 LGHDT and CDR2 YNNKEL (reference sequence). V shed 0 bases and J shed 6 bases, with 15 bases lying between them. CDR3 DNA: TGTGCCAGCAGCCAAGATCTCGGCCCTGCCCTCGAGCAGTACTTC. Translated: CASSQDLGPALEQYF.

This chain links TRBV6-1 with TRBJ1-2; possible D gene TRBD1, 5 bases. There are 15 residues in the CDR3. Germline V lookup: CDR1 MNHNS, CDR2 SASEGT. With 1 base removed from V and 4 bases from J, the gap between germline ends came to 13 bases. For the CDR3, the DNA is TGTGCCAGCAGTGAAGGGGTGGTAACAGGCTATGGCTACACCTTC. It yields the protein CASSEGVVTGYGYTF.

The chain recombines TRBV7-2 with TRBJ1-2, with a possible D match to TRBD1 (6 bases). V was cut by 5 bases and J by 5 bases, with 12 bases left in between. Germline CDR1 SGHTA, CDR2 FQGNSA. CDR3 length: 13 amino acids. CDR3 DNA sequence: TGTGCCAGCAGCCTGGGCAGGGGATATGGCTACACCTTC. This codes for CASSLGRGYGYTF.

This clone has just one count. J is TRBJ2-2 and V is TRBV10-2; TRBD2 aligns across 11 bases. J lost 1 base, V lost 6 bases, and 4 bases had no gene match. Germline V gives CDR1 WSHSY, CDR2 SAAADI. CDR3 length: 16 amino acids. CDR3 coding DNA: TGCGCCAGCAGGGATAGCGGGAGGGGGAACACCGGGGAGCTGTTTTTT. Its protein is CASRDSGRGNTGELFF.

The chain joins TRBV6-5 to TRBJ1-1, with 8 bases matching TRBD1. The germline CDR1 and CDR2 sequences are MNHEY and SVGAGI. V shed 4 bases, J shed 6 bases, and the junction held 7 bases outside the gene matches. The CDR3 has 14 residues. The DNA for the CDR3 is TGTGCCAGCAGTTCTGGACAGGGTAGGTCTGAAGCTTTCTTT. The encoded protein is CASSSGQGRSEAFF.

The V gene is TRBV7-6, the J gene TRBJ2-7, with 12 bases matching TRBD2. This CDR3 is 17 amino acids long. The trim removed 5 bases at V and 0 bases at J, leaving 8 bases unmatched. Per germline, CDR1 SGHVS and CDR2 FNYEAQ. CDR3 bases: TGTGCCAGCAGCATCCTACTAGCGGGAGGCCACTCCTACGAGCAGTACTTC. Translating it yields CASSILLAGGHSYEQYF.

This sequence joins TRBV4-3 and TRBJ2-7; weak D call: TRBD2 (6 bases). The CDR3 sequence is 14 residues long. CDR1 and CDR2 (germline): LGHNA, YSLEER. Trimming left V 0 bases short and J 4 bases short, with 10 bases between. The CDR3 coding sequence is TGCGCCAGCAGCCAAGAGCGCGGGAATTACGAGCAGTACTTC. Residues: CASSQERGNYEQYF.

This clone was counted a single time. The chain carries TRBV18 and TRBJ1-2, with TRBD1 as a possible D gene (5 bases). The V gene lost 2 bases and the J gene lost 1 base, with 17 bases spanning the gap. Germline V gene sequence: CDR1 KGHSH, CDR2 LQKENI. The CDR3 is made up of 17 amino acids. CDR3 amino acids: CASSPTTPGNGNYGYTF. The CDR3 nucleotides read TGTGCCAGCTCACCAACGACGCCAGGGAATGGTAACTATGGCTACACCTTC.

The chain carries TRBV11-2 and TRBJ2-1; D is uncertain. Germline V gene lookup returns CDR1 SGHAT and CDR2 FQNNGV. The CDR3 totals 14 residues. Trimming took off 1 base at V and 8 bases at J, with 12 bases between the two ends. CDR3 loop: CASSLAGRPYEQFF. The CDR3 DNA follows: TGTGCCAGCAGCTTAGCGGGCAGGCCCTATGAGCAGTTCTTC.

The V gene is TRBV14, the J gene TRBJ2-1; a weak D match, TRBD1 (6 bases). CDR1 is SGHDN, CDR2 FVKESK, per germline. The CDR3 is 13 amino acids. Trimming pared 0 bases from V and 8 bases from J, leaving 8 bases between. The DNA of the CDR3 is TGTGCCAGCAGCCAAGACAGGGGAGATGAGCAGTTCTTC. Protein product: CASSQDRGDEQFF.